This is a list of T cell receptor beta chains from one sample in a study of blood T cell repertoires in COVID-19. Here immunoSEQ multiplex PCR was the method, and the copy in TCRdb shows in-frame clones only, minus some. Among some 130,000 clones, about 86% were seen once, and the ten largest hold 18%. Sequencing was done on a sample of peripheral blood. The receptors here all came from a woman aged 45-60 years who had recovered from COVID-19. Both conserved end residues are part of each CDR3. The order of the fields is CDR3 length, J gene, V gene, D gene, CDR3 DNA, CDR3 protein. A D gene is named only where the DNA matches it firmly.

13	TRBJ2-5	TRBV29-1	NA	TGCAGCGTTGAATTCGGGCAGGGAGAGACCCAGTACTTC	CSVEFGQGETQYF
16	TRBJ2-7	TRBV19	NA	TGTGCCAGTAGCCACCGGATGACAGGAAGCTCCTACGAGCAGTACTTC	CASSHRMTGSSYEQYF
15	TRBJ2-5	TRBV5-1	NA	TGCGCCAGCAGCTTGATTCCTAGAATCGGAGAGACCCAGTACTTC	CASSLIPRIGETQYF
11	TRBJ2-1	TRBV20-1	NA	TGCAGTGCTATACTAGGAACTGAGCAGTTCTTC	CSAILGTEQFF
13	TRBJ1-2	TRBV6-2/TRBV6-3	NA	TGTGCCAGCAGTTACGGAGCAGACTATGGCTACACCTTC	CASSYGADYGYTF
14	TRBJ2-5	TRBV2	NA	TGTGCCAGCACTAGCGGCACAGGGCTGGAGACCCAGTACTTC	CASTSGTGLETQYF
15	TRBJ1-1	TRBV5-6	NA	TGTGCCAGCAGCCTTCGGGGGGCGGTGGACACTGAAGCTTTCTTT	CASSLRGAVDTEAFF
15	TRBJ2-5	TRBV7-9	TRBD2	TGTGCCAGCAGCTTAGGCGGGAGGGCCTTGGAGACCCAGTACTTC	CASSLGGRALETQYF
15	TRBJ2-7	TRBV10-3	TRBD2	TGTGCCATCAGTTTGACTAGCTTTGGAGAGGGCGAGCAGTACTTC	CAISLTSFGEGEQYF
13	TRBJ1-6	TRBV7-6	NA	TGTGCCAGCAGCTTAGGGGCCACCTCACCCCTCCACTTT	CASSLGATSPLHF
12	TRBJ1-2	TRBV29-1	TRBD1	TGCAGCGGCCTGGGACAGGGGGACGGCTACACCTTC	CSGLGQGDGYTF